The source of this T cell receptor beta chain is a study of shared clonotypes between healthy human individuals. All donors qualified as healthy HIV-negative adults and had experienced no recent acute infections or vaccinations. Germline CDR1 and CDR2: LGHNA and YNFKEQ. V lost 4 bases and J lost 10, with 23 bases in between. This CDR3 is built from 16 residues. Sequencing was at deep level. Sequencing used immunoSEQ multiplex PCR; TCRdb keeps in-frame clones, though not all of them. Of hundreds of thousands of clones in the sample, more than 70% are singletons; the top ten hold around 11%. Overall study results and limits: Blood was the only sampled material, and tissue repertoires likely differ.

Points on this clone: Its antigen is unknown.

The clonotype originates from a woman between 40 and 50 years old in good health. Some clones in this sample may be carry-over from other donors' samples. The chain has TRBV4-2 and TRBJ2-1, with D perhaps matching TRBD2 (6 bases). Sequencing was carried out using PBMCs. CDR3 in amino acids: CASSRLLGTRGVEQFF. CDR3 bases: TGTGCCAGCAGCCGGCTCTTAGGGACTCGGGGCGTGGAGCAGTTCTTC.